This TCR beta chain was obtained from a study of cytomegalovirus exposure and HLA in healthy donors. Study results and caveats: Some TCR beta chains (roughly 160 of them) were listed as cytomegalovirus-associated.

Vbeta (60) and Jbeta (13) primers were used in the PCR. The assay was immunoSEQ multiplex PCR, and TCRdb's table has in-frame clones only and misses some. The sample records roughly 78,000 clones, around 60% being singletons. Germline loops: CDR1 SGDLS, CDR2 YYNGEE. This CDR3 is built from 14 residues. V lost 3 bases, J lost 5 bases, and 12 bases lay in between. The table lists this clone with a count of one. Its cognate antigen is unknown. The source is a man aged 30-40 years in good health and CMV-seropositive. The V gene is TRBV9, the J gene TRBJ2-1, with a possible D match to TRBD2 (5 bases). Sequencing was done on a sample of PBMCs. The chain's CDR3 is CASSERPGNNEQFF. The CDR3 bases are TGTGCCAGCAGCGAGCGACCGGGGAACAATGAGCAGTTCTTC.